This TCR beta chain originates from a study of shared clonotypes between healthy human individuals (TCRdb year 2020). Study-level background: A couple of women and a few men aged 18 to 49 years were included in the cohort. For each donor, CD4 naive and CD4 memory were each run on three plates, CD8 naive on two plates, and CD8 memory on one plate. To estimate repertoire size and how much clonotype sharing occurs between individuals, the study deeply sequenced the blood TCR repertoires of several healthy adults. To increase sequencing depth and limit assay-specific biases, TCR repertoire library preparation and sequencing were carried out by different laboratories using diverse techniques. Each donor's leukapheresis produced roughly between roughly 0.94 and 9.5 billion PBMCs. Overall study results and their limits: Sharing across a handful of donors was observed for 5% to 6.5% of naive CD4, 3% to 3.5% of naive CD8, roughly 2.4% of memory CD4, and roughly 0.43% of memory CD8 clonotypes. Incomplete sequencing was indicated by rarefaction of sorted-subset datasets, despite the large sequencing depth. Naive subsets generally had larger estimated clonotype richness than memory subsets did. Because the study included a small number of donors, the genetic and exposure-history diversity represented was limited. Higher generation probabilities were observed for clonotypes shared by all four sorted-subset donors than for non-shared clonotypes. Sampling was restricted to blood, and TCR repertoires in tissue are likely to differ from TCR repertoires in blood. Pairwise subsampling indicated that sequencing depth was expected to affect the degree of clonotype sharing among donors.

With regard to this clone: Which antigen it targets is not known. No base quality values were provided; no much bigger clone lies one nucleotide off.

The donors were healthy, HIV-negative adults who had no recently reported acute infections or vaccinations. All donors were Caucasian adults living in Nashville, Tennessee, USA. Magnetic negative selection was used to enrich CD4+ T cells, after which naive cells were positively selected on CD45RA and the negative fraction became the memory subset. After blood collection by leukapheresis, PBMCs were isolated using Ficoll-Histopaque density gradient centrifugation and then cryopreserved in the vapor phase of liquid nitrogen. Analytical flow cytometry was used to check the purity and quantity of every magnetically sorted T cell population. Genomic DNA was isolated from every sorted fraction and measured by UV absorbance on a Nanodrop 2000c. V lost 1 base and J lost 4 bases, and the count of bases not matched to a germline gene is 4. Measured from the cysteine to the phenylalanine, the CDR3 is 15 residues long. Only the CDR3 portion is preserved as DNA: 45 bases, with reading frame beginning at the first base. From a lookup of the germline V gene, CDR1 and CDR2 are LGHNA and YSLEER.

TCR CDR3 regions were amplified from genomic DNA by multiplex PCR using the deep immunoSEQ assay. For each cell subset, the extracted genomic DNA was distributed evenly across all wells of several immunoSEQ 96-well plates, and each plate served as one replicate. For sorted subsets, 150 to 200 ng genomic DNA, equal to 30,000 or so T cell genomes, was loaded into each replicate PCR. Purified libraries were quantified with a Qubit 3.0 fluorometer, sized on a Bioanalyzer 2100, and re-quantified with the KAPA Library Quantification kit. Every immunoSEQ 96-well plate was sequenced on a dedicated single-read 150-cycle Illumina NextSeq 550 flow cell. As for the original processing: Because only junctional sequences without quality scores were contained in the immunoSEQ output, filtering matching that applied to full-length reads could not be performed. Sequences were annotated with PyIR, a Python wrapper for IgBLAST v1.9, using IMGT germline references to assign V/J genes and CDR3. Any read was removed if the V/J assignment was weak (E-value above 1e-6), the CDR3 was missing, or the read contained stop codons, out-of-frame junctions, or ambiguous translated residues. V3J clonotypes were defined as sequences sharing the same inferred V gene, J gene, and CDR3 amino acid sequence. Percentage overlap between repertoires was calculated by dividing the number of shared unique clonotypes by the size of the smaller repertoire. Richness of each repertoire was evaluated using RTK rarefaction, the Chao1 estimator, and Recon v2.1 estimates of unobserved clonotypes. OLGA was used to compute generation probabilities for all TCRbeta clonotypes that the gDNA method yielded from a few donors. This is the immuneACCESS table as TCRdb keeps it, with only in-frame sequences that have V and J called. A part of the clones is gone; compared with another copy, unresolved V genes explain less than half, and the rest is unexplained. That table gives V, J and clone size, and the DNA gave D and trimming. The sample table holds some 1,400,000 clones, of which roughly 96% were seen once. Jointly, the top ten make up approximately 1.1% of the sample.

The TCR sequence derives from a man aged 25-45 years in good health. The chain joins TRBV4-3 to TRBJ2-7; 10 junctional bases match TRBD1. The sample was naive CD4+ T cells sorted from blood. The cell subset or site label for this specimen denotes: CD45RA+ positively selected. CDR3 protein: CASSQAGTGVYEQYF. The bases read TGCGCCAGCAGCCAAGCCGGGACAGGGGTGTACGAGCAGTACTTC.